The clone carrying this TCR beta chain was picked up one time. Repertoires were generated with immunoSEQ multiplex PCR, while TCRdb's copy carries only in-frame clones and drops some. The sample lists 20,000 to 25,000 clones; around 90% were seen once. The sample belongs to a study of OX40 agonist ivuxolimab in advanced cancers. On the study more broadly: Subjects had a mean age of 60 years, with a range of about 23 to 79; just over 80% were male.

The CDR3 is 18 amino acids. Germline CDR1 is MNHEY and CDR2 is SMNVEV (reference sequence). The junction had 19 bases not matched to a gene; V was cut back by 4 bases and J by 7 bases. This sample comprised CD4+ or CD8+ T cells sorted from blood, obtained in a trial of the OX40 agonist ivuxolimab. This TCR was sampled from an adult with an advanced solid tumor such as melanoma, head and neck, liver or kidney cancer. The chain couples TRBV27 to TRBJ1-2; 9 bases line up with TRBD1. In nucleotides, the CDR3 is TGTGCCAGCAGTTCCATCGGGACAGGGCCATCCCTAGGCTTTGGCTACACCTTC. This encodes CASSSIGTGPSLGFGYTF.